Listed below are T cell receptor beta chains from one sample, sequenced in a study of cytotoxic CD8 clonotypes in ibrutinib-treated CLL. Measured with immunoSEQ multiplex PCR; TCRdb has only the in-frame clones, and not every one. The data hold about 140,000 clones, with around 81% observed a single time. Specimen: PBMCs, collected after 36 months of ibrutinib treatment. The source is a human donor with chronic lymphocytic leukemia. Each CDR3 is given with its conserved first and last residue. The order of the fields is clone size, J gene, D gene, V gene, CDR3 protein, CDR3 DNA. A D gene is named only where the DNA matches it firmly. Not every row has a clone size; where given, it reads once, few, many or a size class.

once | TRBJ2-1 | TRBD2 | TRBV30 | CAWSGRLAGALGQFF | TGTGCCTGGAGTGGTAGACTAGCGGGGGCCCTGGGGCAGTTCTTC
. | TRBJ1-2 | . | TRBV2 | CASSEAEAANYGYTF | TGTGCCAGCAGTGAAGCTGAGGCGGCTAACTATGGCTACACCTTC
. | TRBJ2-7 | . | TRBV7-9 | CASRGSLAEQYF | TGTGCCAGCAGAGGGTCCTTGGCCGAGCAGTACTTC
. | TRBJ1-4 | . | TRBV11-2 | CASSLVLMGEKLFF | TGTGCCAGCAGCTTGGTCCTTATGGGGGAAAAACTGTTTTTT
few | TRBJ1-1 | . | TRBV6-1 | CASSVRENTEAFF | TGTGCCAGCAGTGTTCGGGAGAACACTGAAGCTTTCTTT
. | TRBJ2-7 | TRBD2 | TRBV4-1 | CASSQGIAGDEQYF | TGCGCCAGCAGCCAAGGAATTGCGGGGGACGAGCAGTACTTC
once | TRBJ1-5 | TRBD1 | TRBV4-1 | CASSQGRGGMDQPQHF | TGCGCCAGCAGCCAAGGACGAGGGGGCATGGATCAGCCCCAGCATTTT
. | TRBJ1-3 | . | TRBV2 | CASSEFMIAGNTIYF | TGTGCCAGCAGTGAGTTTATGATCGCTGGAAACACCATATATTTT
. | TRBJ1-4 | . | TRBV9 | CASSALDSNEKLFF | TGTGCCAGCAGCGCGTTGGACAGTAATGAAAAACTGTTTTTT
once | TRBJ2-1 | TRBD2 | TRBV28 | CASGLAGVHSSYNEQFF | TGTGCCAGCGGACTAGCGGGGGTCCATAGCTCCTACAATGAGCAGTTCTTC
once | TRBJ2-3 | . | TRBV28 | CASSKEFFASTDTQYF | TGTGCCAGCAGTAAGGAATTCTTCGCTAGCACAGATACGCAGTATTTT
. | TRBJ1-5 | TRBD1 | TRBV7-9 | CASSRTGGQPQHF | TGTGCCAGCAGCCGTACAGGGGGTCAGCCCCAGCATTTT
. | TRBJ1-6 | . | TRBV18 | CASSLNAGENSPLHF | TGTGCCAGCTCACTCAACGCCGGGGAAAATTCACCCCTCCACTTT
. | TRBJ2-1 | . | TRBV19 | CASSIVTGRLVNEQFF | TGTGCCAGTAGTATAGTCACCGGGAGACTTGTCAATGAGCAGTTCTTC
. | TRBJ2-1 | TRBD2 | TRBV15 | CATARVDGLAPNEQFF | TGTGCCACCGCAAGAGTTGACGGACTAGCGCCGAATGAGCAGTTCTTC